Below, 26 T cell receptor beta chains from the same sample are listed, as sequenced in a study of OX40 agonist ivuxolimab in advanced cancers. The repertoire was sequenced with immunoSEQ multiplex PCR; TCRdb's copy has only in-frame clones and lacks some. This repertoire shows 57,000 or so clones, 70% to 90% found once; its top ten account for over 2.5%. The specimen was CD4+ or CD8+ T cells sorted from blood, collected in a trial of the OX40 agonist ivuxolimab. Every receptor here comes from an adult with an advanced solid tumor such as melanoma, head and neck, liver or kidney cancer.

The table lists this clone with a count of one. The CDR3 sequence: CASSQVNMGGTDTQYF. The CDR3 DNA follows: TGCGCCAGCAGCCAAGTTAACATGGGTGGCACAGATACGCAGTATTTT. The chain employs TRBV4-1 and TRBJ2-3, with D uncertain. The CDR3 spans 16 residues. Per the germline V gene, CDR1 is MGHRA and CDR2 is YSYEKL. V lost 1 base, J lost 1 base, and 12 bases lay in between.

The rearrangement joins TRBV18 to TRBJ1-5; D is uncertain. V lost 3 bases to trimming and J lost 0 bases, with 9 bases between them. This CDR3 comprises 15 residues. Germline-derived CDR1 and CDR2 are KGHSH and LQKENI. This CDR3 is CASSPNTDSNQPQHF. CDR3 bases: TGTGCCAGCTCACCGAATACAGATAGCAATCAGCCCCAGCATTTT.

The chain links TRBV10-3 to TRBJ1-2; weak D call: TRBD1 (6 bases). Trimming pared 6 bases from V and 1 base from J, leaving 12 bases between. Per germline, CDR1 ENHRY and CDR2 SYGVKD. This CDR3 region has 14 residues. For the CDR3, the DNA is TGTGCCATCAGACGGACAGACCTTAACTATGGCTACACCTTC. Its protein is CAIRRTDLNYGYTF.

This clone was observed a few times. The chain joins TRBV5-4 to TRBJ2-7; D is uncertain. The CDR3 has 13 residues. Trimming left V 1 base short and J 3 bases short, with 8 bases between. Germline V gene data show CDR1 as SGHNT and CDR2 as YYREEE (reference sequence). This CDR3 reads CASSLNPDYEQYF. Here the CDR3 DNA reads TGTGCCAGCAGCTTGAATCCGGACTACGAGCAGTACTTC.

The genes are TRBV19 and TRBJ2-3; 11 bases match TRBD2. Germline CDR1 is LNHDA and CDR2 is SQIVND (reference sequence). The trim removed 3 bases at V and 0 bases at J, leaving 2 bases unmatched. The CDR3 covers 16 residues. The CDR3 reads CASSMTSGISTDTQYF. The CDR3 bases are TGTGCCAGTAGTATGACTAGCGGGATTAGCACAGATACGCAGTATTTT. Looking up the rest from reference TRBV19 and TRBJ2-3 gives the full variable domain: DGGITQSPKYLFRKEGQNVTLSCEQNLNHDAMYWYRQDPGQGLRLIYYSQIVNDFQKGDIAEGYSVSREKKESFPLTVTSAQKNPTAFYLCASSMTSGISTDTQYFGPGTRLTVL.

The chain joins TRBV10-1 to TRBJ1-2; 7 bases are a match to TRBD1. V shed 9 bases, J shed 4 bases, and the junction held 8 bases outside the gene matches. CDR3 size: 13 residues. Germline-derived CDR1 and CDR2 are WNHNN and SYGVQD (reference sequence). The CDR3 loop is CARPGQLIYGYTF. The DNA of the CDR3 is TGCGCCAGGCCGGGACAGTTGATCTATGGCTACACCTTC.

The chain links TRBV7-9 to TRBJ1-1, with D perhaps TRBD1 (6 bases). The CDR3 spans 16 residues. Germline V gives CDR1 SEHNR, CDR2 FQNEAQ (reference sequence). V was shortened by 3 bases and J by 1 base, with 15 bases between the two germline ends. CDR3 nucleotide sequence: TGTGCCAGCAGCTTCGCGGCAGGGGCGGGGAACACTGAAGCTTTCTTT. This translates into CASSFAAGAGNTEAFF.

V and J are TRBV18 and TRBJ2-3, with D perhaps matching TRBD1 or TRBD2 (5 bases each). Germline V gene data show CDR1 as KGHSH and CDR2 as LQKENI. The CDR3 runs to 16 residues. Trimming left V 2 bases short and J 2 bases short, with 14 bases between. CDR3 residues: CASSPGGQGLTDTQYF. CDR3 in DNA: TGTGCCAGCTCACCAGGCGGGCAGGGTCTCACAGATACGCAGTATTTT.

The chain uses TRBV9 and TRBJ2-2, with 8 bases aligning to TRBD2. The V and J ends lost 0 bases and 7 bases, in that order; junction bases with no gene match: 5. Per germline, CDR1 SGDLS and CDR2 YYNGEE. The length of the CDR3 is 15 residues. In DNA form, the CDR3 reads TGTGCCAGCAGCGTAGAAGCGGGAGACATCGGGGAGCTGTTTTTT. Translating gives CASSVEAGDIGELFF.

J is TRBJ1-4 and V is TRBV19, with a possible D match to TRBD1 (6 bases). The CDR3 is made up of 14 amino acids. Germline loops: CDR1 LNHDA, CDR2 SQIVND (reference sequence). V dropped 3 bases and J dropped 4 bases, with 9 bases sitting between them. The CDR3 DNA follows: TGTGCCAGTAGTATTAGGGGGGTTAATGAAAAACTGTTTTTT. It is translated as CASSIRGVNEKLFF.

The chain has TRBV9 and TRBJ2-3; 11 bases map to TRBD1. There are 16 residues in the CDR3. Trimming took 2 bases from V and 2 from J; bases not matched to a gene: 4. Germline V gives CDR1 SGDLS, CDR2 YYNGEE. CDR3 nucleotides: TGTGCCAGCAGCGTGAAGGGACAGGGGGTCACAGATACGCAGTATTTT. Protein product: CASSVKGQGVTDTQYF. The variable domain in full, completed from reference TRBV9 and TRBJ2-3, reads DSGVTQTPKHLITATGQRVTLRCSPRSGDLSVYWYQQSLDQGLQFLIQYYNGEERAKGNILERFSAQQFPDLHSELNLSSLELGDSALYFCASSVKGQGVTDTQYFGPGTRLTVL.

The DNA of the CDR3 is TGTGCCAGCAGCAATAGTCTACGGTCCTACAATGAGCAGTTCTTC. Translation gives CASSNSLRSYNEQFF. The chain is built from TRBV13 and TRBJ2-1, with D unresolved. Germline values: CDR1 PRHDT, CDR2 FYEKMQ (reference sequence). CDR3 length equals 15 residues. Between the trimmed V and J ends, which lost 5 bases and 1 base, there was a span of 12 bases.

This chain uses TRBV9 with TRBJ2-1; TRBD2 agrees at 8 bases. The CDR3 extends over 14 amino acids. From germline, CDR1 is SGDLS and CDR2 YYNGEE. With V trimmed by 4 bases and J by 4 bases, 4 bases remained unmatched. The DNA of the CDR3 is TGTGCCAGCAGCTTCGGCGGGGGGTACAATGAGCAGTTCTTC. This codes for CASSFGGGYNEQFF.

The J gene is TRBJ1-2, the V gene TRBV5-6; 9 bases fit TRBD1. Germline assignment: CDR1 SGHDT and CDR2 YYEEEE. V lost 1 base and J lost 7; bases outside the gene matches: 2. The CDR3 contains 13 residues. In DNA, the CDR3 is TGTGCCAGCAGCTTGAACAGGGGGCTTGGCTACACCTTC. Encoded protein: CASSLNRGLGYTF. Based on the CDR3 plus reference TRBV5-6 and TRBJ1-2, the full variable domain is DAGVTQSPTHLIKTRGQQVTLRCSPKSGHDTVSWYQQALGQGPQFIFQYYEEEERQRGNFPDRFSGHQFPNYSSELNVNALLLGDSALYLCASSLNRGLGYTFGSGTRLTVV.

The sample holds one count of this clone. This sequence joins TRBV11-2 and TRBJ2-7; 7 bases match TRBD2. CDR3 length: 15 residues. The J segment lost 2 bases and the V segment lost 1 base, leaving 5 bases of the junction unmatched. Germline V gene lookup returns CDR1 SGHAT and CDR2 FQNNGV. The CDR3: CASSLAVAGPYEQYF. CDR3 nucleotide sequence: TGTGCCAGCAGCTTAGCGGTAGCGGGCCCCTACGAGCAGTACTTC. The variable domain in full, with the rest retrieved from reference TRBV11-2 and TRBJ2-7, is EAGVAQSPRYKIIEKRQSVAFWCNPISGHATLYWYQQILGQGPKLLIQFQNNGVVDDSQLPKDRFSAERLKGVDSTLKIQPAKLEDSAVYLCASSLAVAGPYEQYFGPGTRLTVT.

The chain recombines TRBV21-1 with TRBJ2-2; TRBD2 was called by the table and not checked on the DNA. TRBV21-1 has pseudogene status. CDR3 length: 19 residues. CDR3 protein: CASSKPTGTSGSNTGELFF. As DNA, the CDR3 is TGTGCCAGCAGCAAACCGACAGGGACTAGCGGGAGTAACACCGGGGAGCTGTTTTTT.

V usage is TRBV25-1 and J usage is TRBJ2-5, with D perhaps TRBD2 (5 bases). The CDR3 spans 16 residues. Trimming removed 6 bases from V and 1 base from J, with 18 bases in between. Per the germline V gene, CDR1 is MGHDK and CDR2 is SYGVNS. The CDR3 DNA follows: TGTGCCAGCAGCCTGAATCCCGCTAGCACCCAAGAGACCCAGTACTTC. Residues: CASSLNPASTQETQYF.

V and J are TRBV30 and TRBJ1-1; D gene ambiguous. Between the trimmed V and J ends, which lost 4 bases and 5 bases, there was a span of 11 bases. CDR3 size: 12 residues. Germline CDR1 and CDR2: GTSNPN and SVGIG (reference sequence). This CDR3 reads CAWTQPGTEAFF. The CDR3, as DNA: TGTGCCTGGACTCAACCCGGAACTGAAGCTTTCTTT.

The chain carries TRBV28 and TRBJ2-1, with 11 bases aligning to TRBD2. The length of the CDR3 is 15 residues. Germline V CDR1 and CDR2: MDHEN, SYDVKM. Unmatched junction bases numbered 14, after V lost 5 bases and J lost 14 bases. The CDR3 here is CASSPESLAGVFEFF. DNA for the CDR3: TGTGCCAGCAGTCCGGAATCACTAGCGGGAGTTTTCGAGTTCTTC.

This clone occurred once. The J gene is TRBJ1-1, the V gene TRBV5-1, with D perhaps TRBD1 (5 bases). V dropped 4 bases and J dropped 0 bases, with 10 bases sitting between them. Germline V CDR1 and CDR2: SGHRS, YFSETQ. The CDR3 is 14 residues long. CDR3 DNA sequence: TGCGCCAGCAGCGGGACCACCATGAACACTGAAGCTTTCTTT. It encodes CASSGTTMNTEAFF.

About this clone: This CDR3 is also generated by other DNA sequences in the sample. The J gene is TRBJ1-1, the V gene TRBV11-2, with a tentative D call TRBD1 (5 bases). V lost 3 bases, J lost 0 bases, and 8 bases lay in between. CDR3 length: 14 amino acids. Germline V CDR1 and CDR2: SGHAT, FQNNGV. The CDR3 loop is CASSFRDLNTEAFF. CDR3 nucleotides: TGTGCCAGCAGCTTCAGGGATTTGAACACTGAAGCTTTCTTT.

The CDR3 DNA follows: TGCGCCAGCAGCTGGACCCCCGAGGGGAGTAGATACGAGCAGTACTTC. It encodes CASSWTPEGSRYEQYF. The chain has TRBV5-1 and TRBJ2-7; D is possibly TRBD1 or TRBD2 (5 bases each). Germline lookup yields CDR1 SGHRS and CDR2 YFSETQ. The CDR3 loop spans 16 amino acids. V gave up 3 bases and J gave up 4 bases, with 20 bases separating them.

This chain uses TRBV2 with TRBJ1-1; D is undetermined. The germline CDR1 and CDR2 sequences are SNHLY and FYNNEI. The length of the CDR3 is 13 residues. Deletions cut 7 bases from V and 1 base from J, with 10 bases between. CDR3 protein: CASIPGGNTEAFF. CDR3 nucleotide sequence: TGTGCCAGCATCCCGGGCGGGAACACTGAAGCTTTCTTT.

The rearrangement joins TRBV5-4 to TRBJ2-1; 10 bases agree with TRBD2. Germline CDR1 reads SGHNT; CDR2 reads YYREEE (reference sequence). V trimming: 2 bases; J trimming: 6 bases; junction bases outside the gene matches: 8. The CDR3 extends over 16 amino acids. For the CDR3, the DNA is TGTGCCAGCAGCTTACCAGGGCTAGCGGGGGCCAATGAGCAGTTCTTC. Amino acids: CASSLPGLAGANEQFF.

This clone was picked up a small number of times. CDR3 nucleotides: TGTGCCAGCAGCACCCGGGACAGGCCGCCTGAGCAGTACTTC. This translates into CASSTRDRPPEQYF. J is TRBJ2-7 and V is TRBV5-5, with 8 bases identical to TRBD1. This CDR3 is built from 14 residues. Germline CDR1 SGHKS, CDR2 YYEKEE (reference sequence). V trimming: 4 bases; J trimming: 7 bases; junction bases outside the gene matches: 10.

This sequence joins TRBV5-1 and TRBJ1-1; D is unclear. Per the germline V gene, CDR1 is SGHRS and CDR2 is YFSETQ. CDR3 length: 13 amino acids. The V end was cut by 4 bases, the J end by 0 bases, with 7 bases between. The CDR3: CASSQVMNTEAFF. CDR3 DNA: TGCGCCAGCAGCCAGGTCATGAACACTGAAGCTTTCTTT. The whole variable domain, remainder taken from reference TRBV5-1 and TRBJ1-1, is KAGVTQTPRYLIKTRGQQVTLSCSPISGHRSVSWYQQTPGQGLQFLFEYFSETQRNKGNFPGRFSGRQFSNSRSEMNVSTLELGDSALYLCASSQVMNTEAFFGQGTRLTVV.